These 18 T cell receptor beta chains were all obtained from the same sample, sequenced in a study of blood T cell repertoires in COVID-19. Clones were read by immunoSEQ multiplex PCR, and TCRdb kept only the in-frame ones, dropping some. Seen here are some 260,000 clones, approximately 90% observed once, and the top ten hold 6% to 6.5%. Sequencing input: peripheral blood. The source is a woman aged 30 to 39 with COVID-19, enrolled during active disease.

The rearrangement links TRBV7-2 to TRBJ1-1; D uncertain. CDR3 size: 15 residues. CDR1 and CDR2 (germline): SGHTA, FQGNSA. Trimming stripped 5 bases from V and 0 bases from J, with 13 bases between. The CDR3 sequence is CASSPSGLLNTEAFF. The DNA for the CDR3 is TGTGCCAGCAGCCCCTCCGGACTGCTGAACACTGAAGCTTTCTTT. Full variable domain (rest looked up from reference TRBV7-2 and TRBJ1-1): GAGVSQSPSNKVTEKGKDVELRCDPISGHTALYWYRQSLGQGLEFLIYFQGNSAPDKSGLPSDRFSAERTGGSVSTLTIQRTQQEDSAVYLCASSPSGLLNTEAFFGQGTRLTVV.

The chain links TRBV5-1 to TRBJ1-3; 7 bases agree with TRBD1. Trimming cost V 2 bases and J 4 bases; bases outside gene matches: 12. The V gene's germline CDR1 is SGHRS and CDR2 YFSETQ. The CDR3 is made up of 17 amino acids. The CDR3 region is CASSFQPDRASGNTIYF. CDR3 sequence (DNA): TGCGCCAGCAGCTTCCAACCTGACAGGGCCTCAGGAAACACCATATATTTT.

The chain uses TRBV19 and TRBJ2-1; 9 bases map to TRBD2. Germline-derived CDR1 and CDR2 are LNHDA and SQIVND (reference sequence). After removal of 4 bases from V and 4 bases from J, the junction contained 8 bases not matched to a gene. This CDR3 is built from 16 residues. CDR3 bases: TGTGCCAGTAGTACCCCTAGCGGGATGGAGTACAATGAGCAGTTCTTC. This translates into CASSTPSGMEYNEQFF. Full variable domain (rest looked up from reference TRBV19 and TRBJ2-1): DGGITQSPKYLFRKEGQNVTLSCEQNLNHDAMYWYRQDPGQGLRLIYYSQIVNDFQKGDIAEGYSVSREKKESFPLTVTSAQKNPTAFYLCASSTPSGMEYNEQFFGPGTRLTVL.

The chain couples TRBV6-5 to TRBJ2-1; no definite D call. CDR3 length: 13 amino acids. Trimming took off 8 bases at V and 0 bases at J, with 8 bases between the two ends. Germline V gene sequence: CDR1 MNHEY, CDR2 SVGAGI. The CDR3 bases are TGTGCCAGCTCGAGGAGCTCCTACAATGAGCAGTTCTTC. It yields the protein CASSRSSYNEQFF.

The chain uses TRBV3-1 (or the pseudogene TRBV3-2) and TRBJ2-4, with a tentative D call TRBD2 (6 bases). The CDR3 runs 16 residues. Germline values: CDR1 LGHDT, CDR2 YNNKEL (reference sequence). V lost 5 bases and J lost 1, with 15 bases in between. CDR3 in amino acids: CASSTPSGRAKNIQYF. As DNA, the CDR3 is TGTGCCAGCAGCACCCCCTCGGGGAGGGCCAAAAACATTCAGTACTTC.

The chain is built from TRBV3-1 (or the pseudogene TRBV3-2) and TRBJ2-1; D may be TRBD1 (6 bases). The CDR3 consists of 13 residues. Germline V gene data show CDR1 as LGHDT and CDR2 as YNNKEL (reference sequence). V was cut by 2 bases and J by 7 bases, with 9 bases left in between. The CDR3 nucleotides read TGTGCCAGCAGCCAAAACAGGGATAATGAGCAGTTCTTC. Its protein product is CASSQNRDNEQFF.

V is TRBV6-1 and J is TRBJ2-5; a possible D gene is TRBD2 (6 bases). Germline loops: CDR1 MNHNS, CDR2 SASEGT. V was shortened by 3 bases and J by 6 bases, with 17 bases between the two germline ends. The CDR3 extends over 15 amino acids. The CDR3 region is CASSDLRGNLKTQYF. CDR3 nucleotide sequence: TGTGCCAGCAGTGATCTTCGGGGGAACCTTAAGACCCAGTACTTC.

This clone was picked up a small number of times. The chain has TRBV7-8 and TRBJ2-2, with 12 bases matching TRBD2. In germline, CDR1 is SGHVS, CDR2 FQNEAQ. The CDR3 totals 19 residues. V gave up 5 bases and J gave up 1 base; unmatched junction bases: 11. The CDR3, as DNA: TGTGCCAGCAGCCCTAGTCGGGTGACTAGCGGGAGGAACACCGGGGAGCTGTTTTTT. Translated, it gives CASSPSRVTSGRNTGELFF.

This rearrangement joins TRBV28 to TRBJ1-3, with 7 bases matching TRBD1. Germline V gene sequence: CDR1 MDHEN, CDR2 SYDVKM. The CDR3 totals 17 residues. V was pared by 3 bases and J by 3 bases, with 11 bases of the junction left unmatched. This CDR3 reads CASSLVGGRGDGNTIYF. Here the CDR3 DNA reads TGTGCCAGCAGTTTGGTCGGGGGCAGGGGGGATGGAAACACCATATATTTT.

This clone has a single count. CDR3 sequence: CANHRGDNTNNEQFF. Here the CDR3 DNA reads TGTGCCAACCACAGGGGCGACAACACAAACAATGAGCAGTTCTTC. The rearrangement uses TRBV10-3 and TRBJ2-1; the match to TRBD1 covers 7 bases. V trimming: 10 bases; J trimming: 5 bases; junction bases outside the gene matches: 14. Germline V lookup: CDR1 ENHRY, CDR2 SYGVKD. This CDR3 has 15 amino acids.

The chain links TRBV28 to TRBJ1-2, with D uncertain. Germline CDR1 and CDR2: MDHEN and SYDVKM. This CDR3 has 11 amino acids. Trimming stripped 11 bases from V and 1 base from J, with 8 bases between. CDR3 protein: CASRDNYGYTF. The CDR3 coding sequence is TGTGCCTCCCGGGATAACTATGGCTACACCTTC.

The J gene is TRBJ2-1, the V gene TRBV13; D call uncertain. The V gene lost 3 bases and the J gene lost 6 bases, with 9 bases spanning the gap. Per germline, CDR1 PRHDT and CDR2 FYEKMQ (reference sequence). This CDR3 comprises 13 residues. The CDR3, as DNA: TGTGCCAGCAGCTTGAGTCGTACCAATGAGCAGTTCTTC. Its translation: CASSLSRTNEQFF.

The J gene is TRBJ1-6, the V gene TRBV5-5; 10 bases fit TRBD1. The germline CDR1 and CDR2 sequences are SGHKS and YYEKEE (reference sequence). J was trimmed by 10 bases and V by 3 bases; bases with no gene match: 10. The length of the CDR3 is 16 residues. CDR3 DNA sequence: TGTGCCAGCAGCTCGAACCGACAGGGGGCAGGGTCACCCCTCCACTTT. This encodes CASSSNRQGAGSPLHF.

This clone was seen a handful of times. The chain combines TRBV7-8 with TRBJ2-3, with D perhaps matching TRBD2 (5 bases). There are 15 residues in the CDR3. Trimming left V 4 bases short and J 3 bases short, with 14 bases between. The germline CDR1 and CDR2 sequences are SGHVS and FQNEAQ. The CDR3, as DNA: TGTGCCAGCAGCTCTTGGGAGTTAGGGACAGATACGCAGTATTTT. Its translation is CASSSWELGTDTQYF.

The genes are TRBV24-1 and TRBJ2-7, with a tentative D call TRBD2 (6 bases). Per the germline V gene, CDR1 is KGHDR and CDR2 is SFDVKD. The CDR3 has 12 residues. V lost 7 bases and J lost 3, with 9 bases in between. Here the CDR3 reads CATRSGVYEQYV. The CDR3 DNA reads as TGTGCCACCAGGTCGGGGGTCTACGAGCAGTACGTC.

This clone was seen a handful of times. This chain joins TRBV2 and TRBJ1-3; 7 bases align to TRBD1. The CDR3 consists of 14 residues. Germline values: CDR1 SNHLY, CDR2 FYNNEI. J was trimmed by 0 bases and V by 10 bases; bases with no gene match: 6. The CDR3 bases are TGTGCCACCTCGGACAGGAACTCTGGAAACACCATATATTTT. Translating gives CATSDRNSGNTIYF.

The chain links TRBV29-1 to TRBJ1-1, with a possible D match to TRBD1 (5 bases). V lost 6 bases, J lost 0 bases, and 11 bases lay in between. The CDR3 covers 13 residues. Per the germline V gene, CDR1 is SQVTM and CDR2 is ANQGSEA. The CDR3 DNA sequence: TGCAGCGTCCGGACAAATATGAACACTGAAGCTTTCTTT. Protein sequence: CSVRTNMNTEAFF.

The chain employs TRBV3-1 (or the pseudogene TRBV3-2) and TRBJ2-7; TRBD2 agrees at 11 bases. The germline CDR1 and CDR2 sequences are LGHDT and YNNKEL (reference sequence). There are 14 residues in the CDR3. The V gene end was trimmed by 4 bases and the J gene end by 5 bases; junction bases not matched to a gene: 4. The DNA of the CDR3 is TGTGCCAGCAGCCTTAGCGGGGGGGTCCACGAGCAGTACTTC. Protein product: CASSLSGGVHEQYF.